This record concerns one T cell receptor beta chain sequence. Its target is not known. These donors were members of the approximately 120-subject validation cohort, a group separate from the roughly 700-subject first cohort. The data stem from a study of cytomegalovirus exposure and HLA in healthy donors. Study-wide results and limits: Generally TCR sequences proved uncommon, though certain public TCRs appeared in numerous donors. The classifier reportedly diagnosed cytomegalovirus status with high sensitivity and specificity.

Produced via immunoSEQ multiplex PCR; TCRdb's table is partial and in-frame only. The repertoire has 150,000 to 200,000 clones, approximately 84% of them found once; the top ten carry roughly 7%. The CDR3 has 19 amino acids. With 4 bases clipped from V and 2 bases from J, the junction kept 12 bases outside the gene matches. Germline V lookup: CDR1 SGHTA, CDR2 FQGNSA. Sequenced material: PBMCs. This sequence originates from a man between 18 and 35 years old in good health and CMV-seropositive. The V gene is TRBV7-2, the J gene TRBJ2-3, with 13 bases matching TRBD2. The CDR3 is CASSSSRKLAGGDTDTQYF. CDR3 in DNA: TGTGCCAGCAGCTCGAGCCGAAAACTAGCGGGAGGGGACACAGATACGCAGTATTTT.